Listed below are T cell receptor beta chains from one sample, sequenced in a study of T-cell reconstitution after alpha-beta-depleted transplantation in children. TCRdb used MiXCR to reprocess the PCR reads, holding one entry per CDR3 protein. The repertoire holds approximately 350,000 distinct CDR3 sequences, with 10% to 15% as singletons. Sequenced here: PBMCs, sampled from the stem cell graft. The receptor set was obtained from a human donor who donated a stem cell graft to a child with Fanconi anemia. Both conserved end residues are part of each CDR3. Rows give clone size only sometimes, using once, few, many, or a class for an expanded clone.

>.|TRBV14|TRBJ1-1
CASMTLGAFF
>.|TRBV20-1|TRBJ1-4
CSASIYEKLFF
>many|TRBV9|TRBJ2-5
CASSPDLLQETQYF
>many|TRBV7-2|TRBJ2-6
CASSLSTGSGANVLTF
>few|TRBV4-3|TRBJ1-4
CASSQALNRGQATNEKLFF
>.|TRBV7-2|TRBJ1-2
CASSFSNRNYGYTF
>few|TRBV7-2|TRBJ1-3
CASSLRVDWDTIYF
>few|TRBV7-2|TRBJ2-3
CASSRRGNGGDTQYF
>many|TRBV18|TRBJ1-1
CASSPREQINTEAFF
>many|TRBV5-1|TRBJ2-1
CASSLVGVVSYNEQFF
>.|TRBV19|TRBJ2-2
CASSIAGYNTGELFF
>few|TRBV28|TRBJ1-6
CASSFPSGAGLSGRPLHF
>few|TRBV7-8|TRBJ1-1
CASSLGAINTEAFF
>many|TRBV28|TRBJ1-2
CASTGSTTHYGYTF
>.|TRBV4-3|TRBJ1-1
CASSPSGRNTEAFF
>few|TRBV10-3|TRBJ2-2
CAISFRGTANTGELFF
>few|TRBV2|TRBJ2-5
CASIRGSQETQYF
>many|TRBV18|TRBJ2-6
CASSPDRAGANVLTF
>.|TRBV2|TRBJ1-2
CASSEARWRDYGYTF
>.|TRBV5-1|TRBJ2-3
CASSLLSSGPDTQYF
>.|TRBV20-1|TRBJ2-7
CSARDGRSYEQYF
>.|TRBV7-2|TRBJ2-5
CASSPNSGEETQYF
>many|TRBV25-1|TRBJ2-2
CASRDGTDSGELFF
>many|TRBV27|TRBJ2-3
CASRPDRETFTDTQYF
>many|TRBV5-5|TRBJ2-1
CASSLGAGSYNEQFF
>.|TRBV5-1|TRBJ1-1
CASSQEVNAEAFF
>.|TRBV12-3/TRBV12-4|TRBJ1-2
CASSPSGTGGFHGYTF
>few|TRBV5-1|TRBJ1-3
CASSPPTAGSGNTIYF
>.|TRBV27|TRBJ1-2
CASSPRPQGLYGYTF
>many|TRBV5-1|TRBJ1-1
CASSTGANTEAFF
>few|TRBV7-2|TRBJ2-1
CASSPSEVAESAQFF
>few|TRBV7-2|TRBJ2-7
CASSLVGLVYEQYF
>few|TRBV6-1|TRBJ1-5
CASSEDRDQPQHF
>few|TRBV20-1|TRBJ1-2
CSARAGTNYGYTF
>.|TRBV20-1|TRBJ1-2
CSDGQGARDYGYTF
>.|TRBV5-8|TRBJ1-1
CASSSSRGIAEAFF
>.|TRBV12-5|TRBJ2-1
CASGLPRTGLDEQFF
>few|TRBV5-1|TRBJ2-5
CASSLPGVETQYF
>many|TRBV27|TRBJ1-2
CASSPGGSYGYTF
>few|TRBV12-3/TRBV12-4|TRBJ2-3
CASRQGSGTDTQYF
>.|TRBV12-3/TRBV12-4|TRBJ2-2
CASSSTGGTGELFF
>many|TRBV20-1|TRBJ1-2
CSARDNRWYGYTF
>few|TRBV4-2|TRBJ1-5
CASSQDPFQPQHF
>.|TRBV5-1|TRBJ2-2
CASRRSEHPGELFF
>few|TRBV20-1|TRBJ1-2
CSATPKQGAFGYGYTF
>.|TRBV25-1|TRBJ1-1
CASSEWRVGAEAFF
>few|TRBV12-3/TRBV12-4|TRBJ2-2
CASSLRQANTGELFF
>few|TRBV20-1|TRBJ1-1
CSARVGPFEAFF
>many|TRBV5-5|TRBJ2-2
CASSPTGGAPGELFF
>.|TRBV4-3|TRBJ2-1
CASSPGGAGVHMNEQFF
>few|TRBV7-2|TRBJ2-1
CASSSSLYGGPTNEQFF
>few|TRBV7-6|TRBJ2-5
CASSSGPHQETQYF
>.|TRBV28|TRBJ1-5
CASNLQGIEPQHF